These T cell receptor beta chains were read from a single sample in a study of blood T cell repertoires in COVID-19. TCRdb keeps only in-frame clones here, not all; method: immunoSEQ multiplex PCR. This sample has roughly 69,000 clones, with around four fifths found just once. The sequencing sample was made of peripheral blood. These receptors all stem from a man in his 60s with COVID-19, enrolled during active disease. Both conserved end residues are part of each CDR3. A row's size may be missing; if present it is once, few, many or a size class.

>15|TRBV19|once|TRBJ2-3
CASSTRTSGADTQYF
>14|TRBV3-1/TRBV3-2|.|TRBJ1-4
CASSPDGAGEKLFF
>12|TRBV3-1/TRBV3-2|.|TRBJ2-7
CASSQDIYEQYF
>15|TRBV6-5|once|TRBJ1-6
CASNPTGGENSPLHF
>15|TRBV7-9|.|TRBJ2-7
CASSFRTSGSWEQYF
>14|TRBV4-2|few|TRBJ1-2
CASSQDISGSGYTF
>16|TRBV7-9|few|TRBJ2-3
CASSLPWALAGEAQYF
>14|TRBV11-2|.|TRBJ2-1
CASSLGGVHNEQFF
>18|TRBV15|.|TRBJ2-6
CATSRGGGPNSGANVLTF
>14|TRBV15|.|TRBJ2-1
CATLPAGRYNEQFF
>12|TRBV7-9|once|TRBJ1-1
CASSQTGREAFF
>13|TRBV10-3|.|TRBJ1-1
CAISLDRNTEAFF
>14|TRBV7-9|.|TRBJ2-7
CASSLGGGVYEQYF
>16|TRBV5-1|once|TRBJ2-5
CASSFGTSGALETQYF
>15|TRBV6-1|once|TRBJ2-5
CASSEQRGIGETQYF
>15|TRBV5-1|.|TRBJ2-2
CASSVGQHNTGELFF
>15|TRBV28|.|TRBJ2-2
CASSIAGTNTGELFF
>14|TRBV2|.|TRBJ1-1
CASGNQGGAAEAFF
>12|TRBV28|once|TRBJ1-6
CASTGVNSPLHF
>11|TRBV19|.|TRBJ1-2
CASNRAGGYTF
>14|TRBV28|.|TRBJ1-1
CASSFQRGVEKAFF
>13|TRBV28|.|TRBJ2-7
CASRVGGEDEQYF
>14|TRBV5-4|.|TRBJ1-1
CASRSDRSNTEAFF
>16|TRBV24-1|once|TRBJ2-3
CATSDPVEGGSDTQYF
>15|TRBV30|.|TRBJ2-7
CAWSPMGQGAYEQYF
>14|TRBV10-3|.|TRBJ2-7
CAISDRTDGNEQYF
>15|TRBV29-1|.|TRBJ2-5
CSGTTGTSYQETQYF
>16|TRBV28|.|TRBJ2-7
CASSSYSGAFSYEQYF
>15|TRBV7-6|.|TRBJ2-1
CASSLLIGGGNEQFF
>15|TRBV14|.|TRBJ1-2
CASSPLQTQIHGYTF
>13|TRBV6-5|.|TRBJ1-1
CASRGGENTEAFF
>16|TRBV27|.|TRBJ2-3
CASSLLSGQGTDTQYF
>14|TRBV7-2|.|TRBJ1-1
CASSQQGRNTEAFF
>17|TRBV21-1|.|TRBJ1-4
CASSIQFPTGFGEKLFF
>14|TRBV2|.|TRBJ1-6
CASKGDGDGSPLHF
>15|TRBV18|.|TRBJ2-5
CASSPQGGYQETQYF
>11|TRBV20-1|.|TRBJ2-7
CGWTGPYEQYF
>14|TRBV11-2|.|TRBJ1-2
CASSLAAGADGYTF
>14|TRBV4-1|.|TRBJ2-5
CASSPYSYQETQYF
>14|TRBV3-1/TRBV3-2|.|TRBJ1-2
CASSQSSGSYGYTF
>17|TRBV28|.|TRBJ2-1
CASSLSIGTSGRNEQFF
>14|TRBV7-3|few|TRBJ2-3
CASSDRGQRDTQYF
>14|TRBV19|.|TRBJ2-3
CASQLAGGTDTQYF